Below, one T cell receptor (beta chain) is given with its context. Its specificity is not known. The data are from a study of beta chain features in type 1 diabetes. Findings of the study overall: Moderately but significantly shorter TCRB CDR3s were found in Type 1 diabetes patients in all four CD4+ subsets. cDNA-based reads could over-represent cells with high TCR expression.

Each of the CD4+ naive, central memory, regulatory and stem cell-like memory populations was sorted via CD45RO/CCR7/CD25/CD127/CD95/CD27. The CDR3 extends over 12 amino acids. Trimming stripped 6 bases from V and 3 bases from J, with 11 bases between. The germline gives CDR1 SQVTM, CDR2 ANQGSEA. What was sequenced were expressed TCRB transcripts, since all of the isolated RNA had been reverse transcribed. Here immunoSEQ multiplex PCR was the method, and the copy in TCRdb shows in-frame clones only, minus some. Of 600,000 to 750,000 clones listed, roughly 12% are singletons. Sequencing used naive CD4+ T cells from blood. This clonotype was sampled from a man aged 25-40 years with type 1 diabetes. The V and J genes are TRBV29-1 and TRBJ1-2, with a possible D match to TRBD1 (5 bases). The CDR3 DNA is TGCAGCGTGGGGGAGGTTGACTATGGCTACACCTTC. Its translation is CSVGEVDYGYTF.